This entry lists 28 T cell receptor beta chains sequenced from one sample in a study of blood T cell repertoires in COVID-19. The table came from immunoSEQ multiplex PCR; TCRdb's copy has only in-frame clones and leaves some out. The table includes 200,000 to 250,000 clones, roughly 80% detected once. The specimen sequenced was peripheral blood. These receptors all stem from a woman between 65 and 79 years old with active or convalescent COVID-19.

This clone was observed a single time. The V and J genes are TRBV19 and TRBJ1-5; 9 bases line up with TRBD1. The CDR3 totals 14 residues. Trimming took 5 bases from V and 3 from J; bases not matched to a gene: 2. CDR1 LNHDA and CDR2 SQIVND come from the germline V gene (reference sequence). This CDR3 is CASSGTGSNQPQHF. The CDR3 bases are TGTGCCAGTAGTGGGACAGGGTCCAATCAGCCCCAGCATTTT. Complete variable domain (other parts from reference TRBV19 and TRBJ1-5): DGGITQSPKYLFRKEGQNVTLSCEQNLNHDAMYWYRQDPGQGLRLIYYSQIVNDFQKGDIAEGYSVSREKKESFPLTVTSAQKNPTAFYLCASSGTGSNQPQHFGDGTRLSIL.

This clone was seen a handful of times. The genes are TRBV4-2 and TRBJ2-1; TRBD2 aligns across 9 bases. CDR1 and CDR2 from the germline V gene are LGHNA and YNFKEQ. The CDR3 length is 16 residues. With V trimmed by 1 base and J by 9 bases, 10 bases remained unmatched. In DNA, the CDR3 is TGTGCCAGCAGCCAAGGAGGGTTAGCGGGAGTGGGTGAGCAGTTCTTC. It translates to CASSQGGLAGVGEQFF.

The V call is TRBV5-1, the J call TRBJ2-7, with D perhaps TRBD1 (5 bases). Deletions cut 4 bases from V and 2 bases from J, with 13 bases between. The germline CDR1 and CDR2 sequences are SGHRS and YFSETQ. The length of the CDR3 is 14 residues. The CDR3 DNA reads TGCGCCAGCAGCGGCGGCGTGGGGCCCTACGAGCAGTACTTC. Encoded protein: CASSGGVGPYEQYF.

This rearrangement joins TRBV5-4 to TRBJ1-1; no clear D. Germline CDR1 reads SGHNT; CDR2 reads YYREEE (reference sequence). This CDR3 is built from 14 residues. With 3 bases removed from V and 1 base from J, the gap between germline ends came to 10 bases. DNA of the CDR3: TGTGCCAGCAGCTCGACGACATCGAACACTGAAGCTTTCTTT. Encoded protein: CASSSTTSNTEAFF.

The J gene is TRBJ1-3, the V gene TRBV3-1 (or the pseudogene TRBV3-2); no clear D gene. The CDR3 has 15 residues. CDR1 LGHDT and CDR2 YNNKEL come from the germline V gene (reference sequence). V gave up 3 bases and J gave up 1 base, with 10 bases separating them. The CDR3 region has the DNA TGTGCCAGCAGCCACCACCAGGATTCTGGAAACACCATATATTTT. As protein: CASSHHQDSGNTIYF.

V is TRBV30 and J is TRBJ2-3; 9 bases are shared with TRBD2. The CDR3 has 14 residues. The J segment lost 1 base and the V segment lost 3 bases, leaving 2 bases of the junction unmatched. The germline gives CDR1 GTSNPN, CDR2 SVGIG (reference sequence). The CDR3 region is CAWRVAGGTDTQYF. The CDR3 nucleotides are TGTGCCTGGAGGGTAGCGGGGGGCACAGATACGCAGTATTTT.

This sequence joins TRBV6-5 and TRBJ1-6; weak D call: TRBD1 (5 bases). Deletions cut 1 base from V and 13 bases from J, with 17 bases between. The CDR3 spans 15 residues. Per the germline V gene, CDR1 is MNHEY and CDR2 is SVGAGI. The CDR3 nucleotides are TGTGCCAGCAGTTACTGGGCAGGAGCCGGGGGGCCCCTCCACTTT. Protein product: CASSYWAGAGGPLHF.

This clone was detected only once. The chain carries TRBV28 and TRBJ1-4; D ambiguous. The ends were cut back, 2 bases at V and 11 bases at J, with 24 bases in the middle. The CDR3 covers 17 residues. The V gene's germline CDR1 is MDHEN and CDR2 SYDVKM. The CDR3 nucleotides are TGTGCCAGCAGTTTAGGGGTTCGGGGAGGGAATTCGGGGAAACTGTTTTTT. Encoded protein: CASSLGVRGGNSGKLFF.

V gene TRBV7-9 combines with J gene TRBJ2-3, with D uncertain. This CDR3 region has 14 residues. Between the trimmed V and J ends, which lost 6 bases and 2 bases, there was a span of 12 bases. Germline loops: CDR1 SEHNR, CDR2 FQNEAQ (reference sequence). In DNA form, the CDR3 reads TGTGCCAGCAGAGAACTAACCTCCACAGATACGCAGTATTTT. Translated: CASRELTSTDTQYF.

This clone was observed a few times. The V and J genes are TRBV28 and TRBJ2-3, with 15 bases fitting TRBD2. Germline CDR1 is MDHEN and CDR2 is SYDVKM. Trimming took 6 bases from V and 2 from J; bases not matched to a gene: 15. The CDR3 consists of 20 residues. CDR3 protein: CASSSSGTSGRRGPTDTQYF. DNA of the CDR3: TGTGCCAGCAGCTCCTCCGGGACTAGCGGGAGGAGAGGGCCCACAGATACGCAGTATTTT.

The gene calls are TRBV3-1 (or the pseudogene TRBV3-2) and TRBJ1-1; D gene unclear. Deletions cut 2 bases from V and 5 bases from J, with 15 bases between. The germline V gene has CDR1 LGHDT and CDR2 YNNKEL (reference sequence). The CDR3 extends over 15 amino acids. As DNA, the CDR3 is TGTGCCAGCAGCCAAAGTTTTCTAGTTGGGACTGAAGCTTTCTTT. The encoded protein is CASSQSFLVGTEAFF.

This clone has a handful of counts. V is TRBV19 and J is TRBJ2-7, with 7 positions matching TRBD1. Germline V gene sequence: CDR1 LNHDA, CDR2 SQIVND (reference sequence). This CDR3 spans 14 amino acids. V lost 5 bases, J lost 0 bases, and 4 bases stayed unmatched. CDR3 bases: TGTGCCAGTAGTTCGACAGGGTACTCCTACGAGCAGTACTTC. Residues: CASSSTGYSYEQYF.

This clone was picked up one time. This CDR3 reads CASSLGQGTGELFF. DNA for the CDR3: TGCGCCAGCAGCTTGGGACAGGGAACCGGGGAGCTGTTTTTT. The rearrangement links TRBV5-1 to TRBJ2-2; 7 nucleotides match TRBD1. CDR3 size: 14 residues. Per the germline V gene, CDR1 is SGHRS and CDR2 is YFSETQ. Trimming cost V 0 bases and J 5 bases; bases outside gene matches: 1.

The gene calls are TRBV6-5 and TRBJ1-2, with D possibly being TRBD1 (5 bases). CDR3 size: 14 residues. Germline loops: CDR1 MNHEY, CDR2 SVGAGI. V lost 7 bases and J 7 bases, leaving 19 bases between the germline ends. The CDR3 loop reads CASTLPGQGLGYTF. The CDR3 region has the DNA TGTGCCAGCACCCTCCCCGGGCAGGGACTTGGCTACACCTTC.

Only a few counts were recorded for this clone. The chain recombines TRBV19 with TRBJ2-2, with D perhaps TRBD1 (6 bases). The CDR3 extends over 17 amino acids. The germline V gene encodes CDR1 LNHDA and CDR2 SQIVND (reference sequence). V lost 0 bases, J lost 4 bases, and 15 bases lay in between. The CDR3 DNA sequence: TGTGCCAGTAGTATAGAAGGAACAGGGTATGTCACCGGGGAGCTGTTTTTT. The encoded protein is CASSIEGTGYVTGELFF.

This clone was detected only a few times. CDR3 nucleotide sequence: TGTGCCATCAGAGACAGTCCTAATTCACCCCTCCACTTT. The encoded protein is CAIRDSPNSPLHF. V is TRBV10-3 and J is TRBJ1-6; tentative D call: TRBD1 (5 bases). Germline V gene sequence: CDR1 ENHRY, CDR2 SYGVKD. The CDR3 runs to 13 residues. V lost 6 bases and J lost 6, with 9 bases in between.

The J gene is TRBJ2-1, the V gene TRBV6-6; a possible D gene is TRBD1 (6 bases). Deletions cut 5 bases from V and 8 bases from J, with 16 bases between. The length of the CDR3 is 14 residues. Germline V gene lookup returns CDR1 MNHNY and CDR2 SVGAGI (reference sequence). The chain's CDR3 is CASSPNRGSDEQFF. The CDR3 DNA sequence: TGTGCCAGCAGTCCCAATAGGGGGAGCGATGAGCAGTTCTTC.

The sample holds a few counts of this clone. This chain uses TRBV5-1 with TRBJ1-6; no clear D gene. Per the germline V gene, CDR1 is SGHRS and CDR2 is YFSETQ. V was pared by 4 bases and J by 12 bases, with 20 bases between. The length of the CDR3 is 15 residues. The CDR3 is CASSVQPGSGVPLHF. CDR3 bases: TGCGCCAGCAGCGTCCAGCCCGGATCGGGTGTACCCCTCCACTTT.

The chain links TRBV18 to TRBJ1-2; weak D call: TRBD1 (5 bases). This CDR3 is 16 amino acids long. Trimming removed 5 bases at V and 4 bases at J, with 20 bases between. Germline-derived CDR1 and CDR2 are KGHSH and LQKENI. CDR3 region: CASSTGQAQTLYGYTF. The DNA of the CDR3 is TGTGCCAGCTCAACCGGACAAGCCCAAACACTCTATGGCTACACCTTC.

This rearrangement joins TRBV4-1 to TRBJ1-5; weak D call: TRBD1 (5 bases). Trimming stripped 1 base from V and 7 bases from J, with 17 bases between. Germline-derived CDR1 and CDR2 are MGHRA and YSYEKL. The CDR3 is 16 residues long. This chain's CDR3 is CASSQAKSREGQPQHF. As DNA, the CDR3 is TGCGCCAGCAGCCAAGCCAAAAGCAGGGAGGGCCAGCCCCAGCATTTT.

The chain joins TRBV23-1 to TRBJ2-5, with a weak D call TRBD2 (5 bases). TRBV23-1 is noted as an ORF with a role that remains uncertain. V lost 7 bases and J 5 bases, leaving 14 bases between the germline ends. The CDR3 has 13 residues. CDR3 nucleotides: TGCGCCAGCACCTTGGACTTAAGGGAGACCCAGTACTTC. It translates to CASTLDLRETQYF.

The V and J genes are TRBV5-1 and TRBJ2-5; 13 bases are a match to TRBD2. CDR1 SGHRS and CDR2 YFSETQ come from the germline V gene. The CDR3 runs to 19 residues. The ends lost 8 bases at V and 0 bases at J; junction bases unmatched: 16. The CDR3 region has the DNA TGCGCCAGTAGGGGGGGCTCGTCGGGACTAGCGGGGAACCAAGAGACCCAGTACTTC. It codes for CASRGGSSGLAGNQETQYF.

The chain combines TRBV30 with TRBJ2-7; 8 bases line up with TRBD1. The CDR3 is made up of 13 amino acids. Germline CDR1 and CDR2: GTSNPN and SVGIG (reference sequence). V dropped 6 bases and J dropped 7; count of bases not matched to a gene: 11. CDR3 DNA: TGTGCCTGTACCCGGGACAGGACCTCGGAGCAGTACTTC. The encoded protein is CACTRDRTSEQYF.

This clone was observed many times. The CDR3 nucleotides are TGTGCCAGCAGCCCCGACAGGGACCAGCCCCAGCATTTT. It codes for CASSPDRDQPQHF. This chain links TRBV27 with TRBJ1-5; 7 bases agree with TRBD1. Trimming cost V 6 bases and J 7 bases; bases outside gene matches: 6. This CDR3 spans 13 amino acids. CDR1 is MNHEY, CDR2 SMNVEV, per germline (reference sequence).

The genes are TRBV19 and TRBJ1-5; D might be TRBD1 (5 bases). The CDR3 runs 17 residues. Germline assignment: CDR1 LNHDA and CDR2 SQIVND (reference sequence). Trimming stripped 5 bases from V and 2 bases from J, with 19 bases between. The DNA for the CDR3 is TGTGCCAGTAGTTTTTCCGCAGGGAAATATGGCAATCAGCCCCAGCATTTT. As protein: CASSFSAGKYGNQPQHF.

This chain links TRBV18 with TRBJ1-3, with D possibly being TRBD1 (6 bases). This CDR3 has 16 amino acids. V was clipped by 5 bases and J by 4 bases, with 18 bases between them. CDR1 and CDR2 (germline): KGHSH, LQKENI. DNA for the CDR3: TGTGCCAGCTCAACAACTGTATCAGGGGTCGGAAACACCATATATTTT. Protein product: CASSTTVSGVGNTIYF. Looking up the rest from reference TRBV18 and TRBJ1-3 gives the full variable domain: NAGVMQNPRHLVRRRGQEARLRCSPMKGHSHVYWYRQLPEEGLKFMVYLQKENIIDESGMPKERFSAEFPKEGPSILRIQQVVRGDSAAYFCASSTTVSGVGNTIYFGEGSWLTVV.

This clone turned up a few times. The V and J genes are TRBV6-5 and TRBJ1-1, with D tentatively TRBD1 (6 bases). The CDR3 sequence is 15 residues long. The ends were cut back, 7 bases at V and 1 base at J, with 16 bases in the middle. CDR1 MNHEY and CDR2 SVGAGI come from the germline V gene. The CDR3 coding sequence is TGTGCCAGCATCCTACAGGGCCTTCCGAACACTGAAGCTTTCTTT. Residues: CASILQGLPNTEAFF.

V gene TRBV18 combines with J gene TRBJ1-3; TRBD1 agrees at 8 bases. With 3 bases clipped from V and 0 bases from J, the junction kept 13 bases outside the gene matches. The CDR3 loop spans 19 amino acids. Per the germline V gene, CDR1 is KGHSH and CDR2 is LQKENI. The CDR3 sequence is CASSPTSPGTGFSGNTIYF. CDR3 nucleotides: TGTGCCAGCTCACCTACTAGTCCCGGGACAGGTTTCTCTGGAAACACCATATATTTT.